The next 8 T cell receptor beta chains were all read from a single sample in a study of blood T cells in healthy people across ages. A second about 6 to 12 cycle PCR used barcoded and J-beta primers. MiXCR, applied by TCRdb to the 5' RACE reads, yields one record per CDR3 protein. The sample includes about 1,400,000 distinct CDR3 sequences, 42% seen only once; the top ten take 7.9%. Sequencing was performed on blood. The receptors come from a woman between 18 and 29 years old in good health.

This chain connects TRBV20-1 to TRBJ2-2; perhaps TRBD2 as D (7 bases). The CDR3 is made up of 16 amino acids. Trimming removed 2 bases at V and 6 bases at J, with 19 bases between. CDR1 is DFQATT, CDR2 SNEGSKA, per germline (reference sequence). The CDR3 spells CSARPPGGGGPGELFF. In DNA form, the CDR3 reads TGCAGTGCTAGACCCCCTGGCGGGGGCGGGCCCGGGGAGCTGTTTTTT.

The rearrangement uses TRBV7-9 and TRBJ1-1, with D possibly matching TRBD1 (6 bases). Germline V CDR1 and CDR2: SEHNR, FQNEAQ (reference sequence). The CDR3 is made up of 14 amino acids. Deletions cut 3 bases from V and 4 bases from J, with 12 bases between. This CDR3 reads CASSFPVGGTEAFF. CDR3 DNA: TGTGCCAGCAGCTTTCCTGTAGGGGGCACTGAAGCTTTCTTT.

V gene TRBV25-1 combines with J gene TRBJ2-3; 11 nucleotides line up with TRBD2. J lost 8 bases, V lost 6 bases, and 7 bases had no gene match. Germline lookup yields CDR1 MGHDK and CDR2 SYGVNS. The CDR3 is 14 amino acids. The CDR3 protein is CASSLAGGLGTQYF. DNA for the CDR3: TGTGCCAGCAGCTTAGCGGGAGGGCTCGGTACGCAGTATTTT.

Remarks on this clonotype: The junction and the germline gene differ at one end; a read error may be behind it. The chain combines TRBV6-1 with TRBJ1-2, with 12 positions matching TRBD1. Per germline, CDR1 MNHNS and CDR2 SASEGT. The CDR3 runs to 17 residues. The CDR3 here is CASRSRDRGREDYGHTF. The CDR3 region has the DNA TGTGCCAGCAGATCCCGGGACAGGGGGCGAGAGGACTATGGCCACACCTTC.

The chain uses TRBV6-5 and TRBJ2-7; 7 positions match TRBD2. The V gene end was trimmed by 6 bases and the J gene end by 7 bases; junction bases not matched to a gene: 9. There are 13 residues in the CDR3. In germline, CDR1 is MNHEY, CDR2 SVGAGI. This CDR3 is CASSHPGGNEQYF. CDR3 DNA sequence: TGTGCCAGCAGCCACCCCGGGGGGAATGAGCAGTACTTC.

This clonotype was seen a few times. The V and J genes are TRBV6-1 and TRBJ2-5, with TRBD2 matching over 7 bases. This CDR3 spans 12 amino acids. Germline assignment: CDR1 MNHNS and CDR2 SASEGT. Trimming at V came to 7 bases and at J to 4 bases, leaving 3 bases not matched to a gene. This CDR3 reads CASKTSRETQYF. The CDR3 DNA sequence: TGTGCCAGCAAGACTAGCCGAGAGACCCAGTACTTC.

The genes are TRBV6-2 or TRBV6-3 and TRBJ2-1; no reliable D call. Germline CDR1 and CDR2: MNHEY and SVGEGT. The V end was cut by 4 bases, the J end by 8 bases, with 18 bases between. This CDR3 comprises 15 residues. The CDR3 protein is CASSLRIEISHEQFF. CDR3 coding DNA: TGTGCCAGCAGTTTGAGGATAGAGATTTCCCATGAGCAGTTCTTC.

The J gene is TRBJ2-3, the V gene TRBV5-1; TRBD2 aligns across 12 bases. Per germline, CDR1 SGHRS and CDR2 YFSETQ. CDR3 size: 16 residues. With V trimmed by 2 bases and J by 2 bases, 3 bases remained unmatched. The CDR3 DNA reads as TGCGCCAGCAGCTTTGGACTAGCGGGGTTCACAGATACGCAGTATTTT. It codes for CASSFGLAGFTDTQYF.